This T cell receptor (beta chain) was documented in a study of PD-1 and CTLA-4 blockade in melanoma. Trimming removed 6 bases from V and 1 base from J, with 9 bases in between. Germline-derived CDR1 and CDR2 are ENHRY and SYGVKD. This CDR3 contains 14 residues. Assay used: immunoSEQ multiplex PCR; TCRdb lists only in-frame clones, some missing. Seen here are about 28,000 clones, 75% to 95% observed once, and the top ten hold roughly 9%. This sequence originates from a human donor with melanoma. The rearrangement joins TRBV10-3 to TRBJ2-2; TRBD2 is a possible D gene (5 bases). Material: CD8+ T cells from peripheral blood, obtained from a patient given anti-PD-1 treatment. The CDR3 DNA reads TGTGCCATCAGGAGGGAACAGAACACCGGGGAGCTGTTTTTT. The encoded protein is CAIRREQNTGELFF.